This TCR beta chain was recorded in a study of CD8 T cells in ankylosing spondylitis (dated by TCRdb to 2017 to 2019). In terms of the full investigation: T cell receptor beta repertoires were profiled in healthy donors and ankylosing spondylitis patients so that disease-linked TCR variants could be found. In total, the full study cohort was made up of about 110 healthy donors and 25 or so ankylosing spondylitis patients. Peripheral blood samples were taken, and synovial fluid was additionally collected from ankylosing spondylitis patients.

There are many counts of this clonotype. Its antigen is currently not known. The input lacks base qualities; no much larger clone sits a single base away. The study at large found these results: Some motif variants had previously been reported in the synovial fluid and blood of reactive arthritis patients, which suggests shared mechanisms of disease initiation. According to the report, matched synovial fluid samples from ankylosing spondylitis patients were significantly enriched for the disease-linked clones. In peripheral blood, the disease-linked clones were found at relatively low frequencies and had a CD8+ phenotype. A TCR beta motif made up of several highly homologous amino acid variants appeared to be characteristic of blood from ankylosing spondylitis patients.

V is cut back by 4 bases and J by 6 bases, with 3 bases in the junction unmatched. The CDR3 has 12 amino acids, counting the end cysteine and phenylalanine. The only DNA kept is the CDR3, 36 bases in frame from the first base. According to the germline V gene, CDR1 reads SQVTM and CDR2 reads ANQGSEA. For sequencing, an Illumina HiSeq 2500 was employed. TCR beta libraries were prepared by quantitative 5'-RACE with molecular barcodes. In the paper's pipeline: A new computational method based on a probabilistic model of VDJ rearrangement was used to identify disease-linked TCR variants. TCRdb applied fastp at Q25 and MiXCR to the public reads, then kept only in-frame beta chains. When rows share a CDR3 protein, they turn into one entry using the most common DNA and genes. For this entry, the V and J calls and clone size follow TCRdb and not the study's own pipeline. Counted in this sample were 200,000 to 250,000 distinct CDR3 sequences; about 10% of them appeared once. Over 20% of the sample lies in the top ten.

The rearranged segments are TRBV29-1 and TRBJ2-7; the junction holds 10 bases that match TRBD1. What was sequenced was blood, either unsorted or a sorted T cell fraction (not recorded which). The TCR sequence derives from a male donor with ankylosing spondylitis or in good health (not recorded which). The sequenced DNA: TGCAGCGTTGGACAGGGGGCCAGCGAGCAGTACTTC. Its coded protein is CSVGQGASEQYF.